This record looks at one T cell receptor delta chain sequence and its context. This entry belongs to a study of gamma-delta T cells after stem cell transplantation. TCRdb fed the RT-PCR reads to CATT. Among 950 to 1,500 delta-chain clones listed, 1.5% to 2% were seen once. The CDR3 length is 16 residues. In germline, CDR1 is TSWWSYY, CDR2 QGS. V dropped 1 base and J dropped 3 bases, with 15 bases sitting between them. This chain joins TRDV1 and TRDJ1; perhaps TRDD3 as D (6 bases). The origin of this receptor is a human donor. It is not recorded whose cells these are; they may come from a transplant donor. Sequenced sample: gamma-delta T cells. CDR3 protein: CALGERRSPGADKLIF. The CDR3 DNA reads as TGTGCTCTTGGGGAACGCCGGTCCCCTGGGGCCGATAAACTCATCTTT.